The entry below describes one T cell receptor beta chain. There is no known antigen for this receptor. Per-base quality was not reported, and no clone a single base away is much larger than it. This sample stems from a study of T-cell reconstitution after alpha-beta-depleted transplantation in children (dated by TCRdb to the mid-2010s). Background for the entire study: T-cell immune reconstitution after TCRalphabeta/CD19-depleted allogeneic hematopoietic cell transplantation in children was quantitatively tracked in the study by means of TCR repertoire profiling. On the study overall, not on this receptor specifically: Over subsequent months, a decline in hyperexpanded clone frequencies was noted, and after one year, T-cell counts and TCRbeta diversity were mostly ascribed to newly produced T cells. The high TCRbeta diversity at day 60 in some patients was ascribed to recipient T cells and intrathymic progenitors that had survived conditioning. The apparently early alphabetaT-cell count recovery about two months after transplant was reportedly dependent on only several hundred rapidly expanded clones derived from non-depleted graft cells.

To prepare the library, PCR was applied. Instrument on record: Illumina HiSeq 2500. Molecular barcoding was employed in the preparation of TCR libraries, with unique molecular identifiers being used to normalize TCRbeta repertoire quantification. The raw public data were reprocessed by TCRdb itself: fastp quality trimming at Q25, MiXCR clonotype calling, in-frame beta chains only. Every distinct CDR3 protein forms one entry, paired with its most common genes and DNA. In all, the sample holds tens of thousands of distinct CDR3 sequences, and around 40% of those were seen once. The top ten clonotypes cover about 98% of the sample. In the paper's terms, the treatment or condition label means: allogeneic hematopoietic cell transplantation with graft depleted of TCRalphabeta T cells and CD19 B cells. TCRalphabeta/CD19-depleted allogeneic hematopoietic cell grafts were given to the transplant recipients, all of whom were children.

The germline V gene yields KGHDR for CDR1 and SFDVKD for CDR2. Including cysteine and phenylalanine, the CDR3 has 16 amino acids. The read is trimmed to its CDR3 DNA, 48 bases read in frame from base 1. Here V drops 4 bases and J drops 0 bases, and the junction holds 7 bases not matched to any gene. This TCR derives from a male patient younger than 18 who had a stem cell transplant for acute lymphoblastic leukemia, so the T cells may come from the graft donor. The chain is encoded by TRBV24-1 joined to TRBJ2-5, with TRBD1 identical over 7 junction bases. The sample in question was PBMCs, mostly from graft donor cells, obtained 360 days after TCRalphabeta/CD19-depleted stem cell transplant. The DNA sequence reads TGTGCCACCAGTGACCGGACAGGTACATACCAAGAGACCCAGTACTTC. This sequence encodes CATSDRTGTYQETQYF.